This T cell receptor (beta chain) was captured by sequencing in a study of blood T cell repertoires in COVID-19. Study context: T cells, B-cell-depleted T cells, or PBMCs supplied cDNA or gDNA.

Generated by immunoSEQ multiplex PCR, the TCRdb table keeps only in-frame clones and is missing some. This sample carries 200,000 to 250,000 clones, around 84% of them seen once, and the ten largest clones take 15% to 20%. Losses at the gene ends were 4 bases for V and 0 bases for J; bases not matched to a gene: 4. There are 16 residues in the CDR3. Germline V CDR1 and CDR2: ENHRY, SYGVKD. The chain has TRBV10-3 and TRBJ1-5; 9 bases agree with TRBD1. The specimen was peripheral blood. This clonotype was sampled from a man between 25 and 39 years old with active or convalescent COVID-19. Here the CDR3 DNA reads TGTGCCATCAGTGCACAGGGGGCTGGTAGCAATCAGCCCCAGCATTTT. Amino acid sequence: CAISAQGAGSNQPQHF.